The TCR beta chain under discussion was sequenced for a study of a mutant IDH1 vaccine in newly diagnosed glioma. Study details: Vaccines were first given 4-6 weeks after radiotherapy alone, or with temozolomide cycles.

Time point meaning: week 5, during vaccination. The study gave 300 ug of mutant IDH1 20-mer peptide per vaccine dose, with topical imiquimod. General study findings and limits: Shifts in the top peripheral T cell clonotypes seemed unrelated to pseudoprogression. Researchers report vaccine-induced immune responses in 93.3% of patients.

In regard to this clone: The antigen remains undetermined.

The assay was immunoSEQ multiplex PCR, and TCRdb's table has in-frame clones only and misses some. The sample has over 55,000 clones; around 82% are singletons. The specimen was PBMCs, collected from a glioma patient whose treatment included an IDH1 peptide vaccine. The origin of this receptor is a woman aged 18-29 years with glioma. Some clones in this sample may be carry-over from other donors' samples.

CDR3 amino acids: CASSYNEQFF. The CDR3 DNA reads as TGTGCCAGCAGTTACAATGAGCAGTTCTTC. The V call is TRBV6-6, the J call TRBJ2-1; no clear D gene. Between the trimmed V and J ends, which lost 2 bases and 7 bases, there was a span of 0 bases. The CDR3 extends over 10 amino acids. Germline CDR1 MNHNY, CDR2 SVGAGI (reference sequence).